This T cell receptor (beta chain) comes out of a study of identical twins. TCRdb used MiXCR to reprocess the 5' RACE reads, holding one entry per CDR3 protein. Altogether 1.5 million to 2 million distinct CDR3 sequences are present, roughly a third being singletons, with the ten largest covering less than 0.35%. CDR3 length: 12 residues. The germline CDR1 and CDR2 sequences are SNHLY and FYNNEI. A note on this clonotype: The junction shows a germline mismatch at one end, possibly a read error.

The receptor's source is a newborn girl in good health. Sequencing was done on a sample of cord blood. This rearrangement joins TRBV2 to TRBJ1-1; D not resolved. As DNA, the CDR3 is TGTGCCAACAGTGAAGACGGACCTGAAGCTTTCTTT. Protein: CANSEDGPEAFF.